The T cell receptor beta chain under discussion was sequenced for a study of early T cells in non-severe SARS-CoV-2 infection. About the research overall: The input, bulk RNA from unsorted whole blood, was sequenced, and chains were unpaired.

The library protocol tagged individual cDNA molecules with unique molecular identifiers. MiXCR, applied by TCRdb to the 5' RACE reads, yields one record per CDR3 protein. The sample has under 85,000 distinct CDR3 sequences, over 10% seen once. This clonotype has at least ten counts. No antigen is known for it. The CDR3 runs to 16 residues. V was cut by 2 bases and J by 0 bases, with 11 bases left in between. Germline V gives CDR1 SGHNT, CDR2 YENEEA. The study, taken as a whole, reports: VDJdb-based matching was biased toward anti-spike CD8 responses and missed private and CD4 specificities.

The TCR originated in an adult who was a healthcare worker with PCR-confirmed SARS-CoV-2 infection or an uninfected control (not recorded which). The chain carries TRBV11-3 and TRBJ2-1, with D perhaps given as TRBD1 or TRBD2 (5 bases each). The sample was whole blood. The CDR3, as DNA: TGTGCCAGCAGCTTAATCGCAGGGAGCTCCTACAATGAGCAGTTCTTC. Protein sequence: CASSLIAGSSYNEQFF. The full variable domain, its missing parts supplied by reference TRBV11-3 and TRBJ2-1, is EAGVVQSPRYKIIEKKQPVAFWCNPISGHNTLYWYLQNLGQGPELLIRYENEEAVDDSQLPKDRFSAERLKGVDSTLKIQPAELGDSAVYLCASSLIAGSSYNEQFFGPGTRLTVL.